The rows below give T cell receptor beta chains drawn from one sample of a study of quantifying T cell responses using KT2 cells. One entry per CDR3 protein, called by TCRdb with MiXCR from the UMI-ligation and nested PCR reads. The profile shows about 33,000 distinct CDR3 sequences, over 9% of them singletons. The sample was PBMCs spiked with cells of the T cell clone KT2. Receptor source: a human donor. Each CDR3 is given with its conserved first and last residue. Each record gives: clone size, D gene, V gene, J gene, CDR3 DNA, CDR3 protein. The D gene is left open where the match is weak. Only part of the rows carry a size: once, few, many, or a class if the clone is expanded.

abundance: few; d_gene: .; v_gene: TRBV7-9; j_gene: TRBJ1-1; CDR3nt: TGTGCCAGCAGCTTTTCGGGGGGTTGGACTGAAGCTTTCTTT; CDR3aa: CASSFSGGWTEAFF
abundance: few; d_gene: .; v_gene: TRBV11-1; j_gene: TRBJ1-1; CDR3nt: TGTGCCAGCAGCTTTCTGAACACTGAAGCTTTCTTT; CDR3aa: CASSFLNTEAFF
abundance: .; d_gene: TRBD1; v_gene: TRBV9; j_gene: TRBJ1-2; CDR3nt: TGTGCCAGCAGCGTTGGACCAGGGGGAGCCTCCTATGGCTACAACTTC; CDR3aa: CASSVGPGGASYGYNF
abundance: .; d_gene: TRBD2; v_gene: TRBV29-1; j_gene: TRBJ2-1; CDR3nt: TGCAGCCACGGGGGGGAAAGATTGTACAATGAGCAGTTCTTC; CDR3aa: CSHGGERLYNEQFF
abundance: few; d_gene: .; v_gene: TRBV20-1; j_gene: TRBJ1-5; CDR3nt: TGCAGTGCTAGGATCGGCGTAAATCAGCCCCAGCATTTT; CDR3aa: CSARIGVNQPQHF
abundance: .; d_gene: .; v_gene: TRBV13; j_gene: TRBJ2-3; CDR3nt: TGTGCCAGCAGCTCCTACAGGGTGGATACGCAGTATTTT; CDR3aa: CASSSYRVDTQYF
abundance: many; d_gene: TRBD2; v_gene: TRBV27; j_gene: TRBJ2-7; CDR3nt: TGTGCCAGCAGAACTAGCGGGGCTTTCCTGGGGGGGGAGCAGTACTTC; CDR3aa: CASRTSGAFLGGEQYF
abundance: many; d_gene: .; v_gene: TRBV11-3; j_gene: TRBJ2-3; CDR3nt: TGTGCCAGCAGCGACAGCACAGATACGCAGTATTTT; CDR3aa: CASSDSTDTQYF
abundance: many; d_gene: TRBD1; v_gene: TRBV29-1; j_gene: TRBJ1-1; CDR3nt: TGCAGCGTTTGGAGGGGGCTTAACACTGAAGCTTTCTTT; CDR3aa: CSVWRGLNTEAFF
abundance: many; d_gene: .; v_gene: TRBV20-1; j_gene: TRBJ1-1; CDR3nt: TGCAGTGCCCGATTTGACGGCCTGAACACTGAAGCTTTCTTT; CDR3aa: CSARFDGLNTEAFF
abundance: few; d_gene: .; v_gene: TRBV7-2; j_gene: TRBJ2-7; CDR3nt: TGTGCCAGCAGCCCCGGGACTCCGTCTATGCGGTACTTC; CDR3aa: CASSPGTPSMRYF
abundance: medium-sized; d_gene: TRBD1; v_gene: TRBV20-1; j_gene: TRBJ2-7; CDR3nt: TGCAGTGCGAACAACCTAGGGACAGGGGAGACCTACGAGCAGTACTTC; CDR3aa: CSANNLGTGETYEQYF
abundance: many; d_gene: .; v_gene: TRBV7-2; j_gene: TRBJ2-1; CDR3nt: TGTGCCAGCAGCTTGCCGACTAGAGAGCTCGACAATGAGCAGTTCTTC; CDR3aa: CASSLPTRELDNEQFF
abundance: few; d_gene: TRBD1; v_gene: TRBV25-1; j_gene: TRBJ2-1; CDR3nt: TGTGCCAGCAGTGGCCGGGACAGGGTCATAGATGAGCAGTTCTTC; CDR3aa: CASSGRDRVIDEQFF
abundance: .; d_gene: .; v_gene: TRBV3-1; j_gene: TRBJ2-3; CDR3nt: TGTGCCAGCAGCCAAGCACAGGGTAAGAGGGATACGCAGTATTTT; CDR3aa: CASSQAQGKRDTQYF
abundance: many; d_gene: TRBD1; v_gene: TRBV20-1; j_gene: TRBJ1-2; CDR3nt: TGCAGTGCTAGTTCCGGGACAGGAGACTATGGCTACACCTTC; CDR3aa: CSASSGTGDYGYTF
abundance: many; d_gene: .; v_gene: TRBV11-2; j_gene: TRBJ2-2; CDR3nt: TGTGCCAGCAGCTTAGATCCCCCAGGCCTCACCGGGGAGCTGTTTTTT; CDR3aa: CASSLDPPGLTGELFF
abundance: .; d_gene: TRBD2; v_gene: TRBV10-3; j_gene: TRBJ2-1; CDR3nt: TGTGCCATCAGTGACCCGGGACTAGCTTTTTTCACCTCATCCGATGAGCAGTTCTTC; CDR3aa: CAISDPGLAFFTSSDEQFF
abundance: few; d_gene: TRBD2; v_gene: TRBV20-1; j_gene: TRBJ2-7; CDR3nt: TGCAGCCTACCCACAGGAGGACTAGTGTCCTACGAGCAGTACTTC; CDR3aa: CSLPTGGLVSYEQYF
abundance: many; d_gene: .; v_gene: TRBV20-1; j_gene: TRBJ1-5; CDR3nt: TGCAGTGCTAGAGACCACCTCAGGGAGAGTCAGCCCCAGCATTTT; CDR3aa: CSARDHLRESQPQHF
abundance: .; d_gene: TRBD1; v_gene: TRBV10-2; j_gene: TRBJ2-7; CDR3nt: TGCGCCAGCGCTAAAAACAGGGGTACCGAGCAGTACTTC; CDR3aa: CASAKNRGTEQYF
abundance: medium-sized; d_gene: TRBD2; v_gene: TRBV20-1; j_gene: TRBJ2-3; CDR3nt: TGCAGTGCTTTCGTCTTCCGGGGGGATCTCGGGGATACGCAGTATTTT; CDR3aa: CSAFVFRGDLGDTQYF
abundance: .; d_gene: TRBD2; v_gene: TRBV2; j_gene: TRBJ2-7; CDR3nt: TGTGCCAGCAGTGGACTAGCGGGGGTCTACGAGCAGTACTTC; CDR3aa: CASSGLAGVYEQYF
abundance: many; d_gene: .; v_gene: TRBV9; j_gene: TRBJ2-1; CDR3nt: TGTGCCAGCACTACCGGAGGGGGTCCCCCCTACAATGAGCAGTTCTTC; CDR3aa: CASTTGGGPPYNEQFF
abundance: many; d_gene: .; v_gene: TRBV6-1; j_gene: TRBJ1-6; CDR3nt: TGTGCCAGCAGTGCTCGACAGAGGATTAATTCACCCCTCCACTTT; CDR3aa: CASSARQRINSPLHF
abundance: many; d_gene: TRBD1; v_gene: TRBV12-5; j_gene: TRBJ2-5; CDR3nt: TGTGCTAGTGGTACCAACAGGGGGACCCAGTACTTC; CDR3aa: CASGTNRGTQYF
abundance: .; d_gene: .; v_gene: TRBV20-1; j_gene: TRBJ2-5; CDR3nt: TGCAGTGCTAGAAGACTTAGACAAGAGACCCAGTACTTC; CDR3aa: CSARRLRQETQYF
abundance: many; d_gene: .; v_gene: TRBV18; j_gene: TRBJ1-1; CDR3nt: TGTGCCAGCTCCCCCGAGGTAGCTACCAACACTGAAGCTTTCTTT; CDR3aa: CASSPEVATNTEAFF
abundance: few; d_gene: TRBD1; v_gene: TRBV6-2/TRBV6-3; j_gene: TRBJ1-5; CDR3nt: TGTGCCAGCAGTTACCGACAGGGCGTTCAGCCCCAGCATTTT; CDR3aa: CASSYRQGVQPQHF
abundance: once; d_gene: TRBD1; v_gene: TRBV14; j_gene: TRBJ1-3; CDR3nt: TGTGCCAGCAGCCCTCGAAGACAGGGGGCTACTATCTCTGGAAACACCATATATTTT; CDR3aa: CASSPRRQGATISGNTIYF
abundance: many; d_gene: .; v_gene: TRBV11-1; j_gene: TRBJ2-2; CDR3nt: TGTGCCAGCAGCTTAGATAGGGCGAACACCGGGGAGCTGTTTTTT; CDR3aa: CASSLDRANTGELFF
abundance: few; d_gene: .; v_gene: TRBV7-9; j_gene: TRBJ1-3; CDR3nt: TGTGCCAGCAGCTTATACGGGGGCGTCGGAAACACCATATATTTT; CDR3aa: CASSLYGGVGNTIYF
abundance: few; d_gene: TRBD2; v_gene: TRBV27; j_gene: TRBJ2-1; CDR3nt: TGTGCCAGCAGTCGGGGGGTCTCCTACAATGAGCAGTTCTTC; CDR3aa: CASSRGVSYNEQFF
abundance: many; d_gene: TRBD2; v_gene: TRBV4-1; j_gene: TRBJ2-7; CDR3nt: TGCGCCAGCAGGGGAGCGGGGGGGGCCTACGAGCAGTACTTC; CDR3aa: CASRGAGGAYEQYF
abundance: many; d_gene: TRBD1; v_gene: TRBV2; j_gene: TRBJ1-2; CDR3nt: TGTGCCAGCAGTCAGGACAGGGGTAGCTATGGCTACACCTTC; CDR3aa: CASSQDRGSYGYTF
abundance: .; d_gene: .; v_gene: TRBV20-1; j_gene: TRBJ1-2; CDR3nt: TGCAGTGCTAGTGGAGGTCACTATGGCTACACCTTC; CDR3aa: CSASGGHYGYTF
abundance: .; d_gene: .; v_gene: TRBV7-3; j_gene: TRBJ2-4; CDR3nt: TGTGCCAGCAGCCCTGACAGAAACATTAAGTACTTC; CDR3aa: CASSPDRNIKYF
abundance: many; d_gene: .; v_gene: TRBV7-6; j_gene: TRBJ1-2; CDR3nt: TGTGCCAGCAGCCCCGGGACAATCCCGGCTAACTATGGCTACACCTTC; CDR3aa: CASSPGTIPANYGYTF
abundance: few; d_gene: .; v_gene: TRBV4-1; j_gene: TRBJ2-7; CDR3nt: TGCGCCAGCAGCCAAGATCCCCAGGAAGCCTACGAGCAGTACTTC; CDR3aa: CASSQDPQEAYEQYF
abundance: .; d_gene: .; v_gene: TRBV10-2; j_gene: TRBJ1-2; CDR3nt: TGCGCCAGCAGTGACTTCCTTCGGGGGGGCTACACCTTC; CDR3aa: CASSDFLRGGYTF
abundance: .; d_gene: .; v_gene: TRBV5-5; j_gene: TRBJ2-1; CDR3nt: TGTGCCAGCAGCTGGGCAGGGGGGTTTGACGAGCAGTTCTTC; CDR3aa: CASSWAGGFDEQFF
abundance: many; d_gene: TRBD1; v_gene: TRBV3-1; j_gene: TRBJ1-2; CDR3nt: TGTGCCAGCAGCCAAGGGCGGACAGGGACCTATGGCTACACCTTC; CDR3aa: CASSQGRTGTYGYTF
abundance: many; d_gene: TRBD1; v_gene: TRBV7-2; j_gene: TRBJ1-1; CDR3nt: TGTGCCAGCAGCCCCTCACGGGACAGGGAGACTGAAGCTTTCTTT; CDR3aa: CASSPSRDRETEAFF
abundance: few; d_gene: .; v_gene: TRBV20-1; j_gene: TRBJ2-7; CDR3nt: TGCAGTGCTAGAACGTGGGGGGGCAGCTACGAGCAGTACTTC; CDR3aa: CSARTWGGSYEQYF
abundance: many; d_gene: .; v_gene: TRBV12-3/TRBV12-4; j_gene: TRBJ2-7; CDR3nt: TGTGCCAGCAGTGAGCAAGAGAGCTCCTACGAGCAGTACTTC; CDR3aa: CASSEQESSYEQYF
abundance: .; d_gene: .; v_gene: TRBV9; j_gene: TRBJ2-3; CDR3nt: TGTGCCAGCAGCGTAGGGCCAGATACGCAGTATTTT; CDR3aa: CASSVGPDTQYF
abundance: many; d_gene: .; v_gene: TRBV29-1; j_gene: TRBJ2-1; CDR3nt: TGCAGCGTTGAAGGCCCCAGGGGTCCGCATGAGCAGTTCTTC; CDR3aa: CSVEGPRGPHEQFF
abundance: .; d_gene: .; v_gene: TRBV2; j_gene: TRBJ2-1; CDR3nt: TGTGCCAGCACCCGGGTTAGCTCCTACAATGAGCAGTTCTTC; CDR3aa: CASTRVSSYNEQFF
abundance: .; d_gene: .; v_gene: TRBV12-3/TRBV12-4; j_gene: TRBJ2-7; CDR3nt: TGTGCCAGCAGTCAAAGGGGGGAGGGAGAGCAGTACTTC; CDR3aa: CASSQRGEGEQYF
abundance: few; d_gene: TRBD1; v_gene: TRBV7-2; j_gene: TRBJ2-1; CDR3nt: TGTGCCAGCAGCTTAGAACAGGGGGGTTACAATGAGCAGTTCTTC; CDR3aa: CASSLEQGGYNEQFF
abundance: many; d_gene: .; v_gene: TRBV2; j_gene: TRBJ1-2; CDR3nt: TGTGCCAGCAGTGAGGGAGGATACTATGGCTACACCTTC; CDR3aa: CASSEGGYYGYTF
abundance: .; d_gene: .; v_gene: TRBV6-6; j_gene: TRBJ1-1; CDR3nt: TGTGCCAGCCTCTCCCGGTACGGCACTGAAGCTTTCTTT; CDR3aa: CASLSRYGTEAFF